The entry below describes one T cell receptor (beta chain). Its specificity is not known. Profiled with immunoSEQ multiplex PCR; TCRdb holds only in-frame clones, not every one. The sample includes 150,000 to 200,000 clones, 90% to 95% of them seen just once. This sample was included in a study of T cell responses to AZD1222 COVID-19 vaccine. Notes on the study in general: Breadth and depth of Spike-specific TCRs rose after two AZD1222 doses. A reported finding is that nearly half of spike-specific TCRs target unmutated variant regions.

Germline CDR1 and CDR2: SGHDT and YYEEEE. Deletions cut 3 bases from V and 7 bases from J, with 14 bases between. The CDR3 contains 15 residues. Sequencing was performed on peripheral blood, taken 28 days after the second dose of the MenACWY control vaccine. The source is an adult who received the MenACWY meningococcal vaccine as a control. The chain uses TRBV5-6 and TRBJ1-6; possibly TRBD1 for D (6 bases). CDR3 loop: CASSWTGTKNSPLHF. The DNA for the CDR3 is TGTGCCAGCAGCTGGACCGGGACAAAAAATTCACCCCTCCACTTT.